Below are 30 T cell receptor beta chains sequenced from a single sample in a study of vaccination effects on CD4 cells after COVID-19. With the ViraFEST assay, the study expanded antigen-specific CD4+ T cells using viral peptide pools, then sequenced them. At the end of roughly 9 days of culture, CD4+ T cells were isolated. Absence of prior SARS-CoV-2 infection characterized the vaccine recipients, who showed negative nucleocapsid antibodies. Profiled with immunoSEQ multiplex PCR; TCRdb holds only in-frame clones, not every one. The table includes roughly 20,000 clones, almost 70% detected once. Their cognate antigens are unknown. Here the sequenced sample was CD4+ T cells from PBMCs cultured with HCoV-NL63 spike peptides, taken before COVID-19 vaccination. The receptors shown here come from a human donor who received a COVID-19 vaccine.

The sample holds a few counts of this clone. This chain uses TRBV6-5 with TRBJ1-1, with no clear D. The CDR3 runs 12 residues. V shed 7 bases and J shed 11 bases, with 17 bases lying between them. Germline V gives CDR1 MNHEY, CDR2 SVGAGI. CDR3 coding DNA: TGTGCCAGCACCCTATGGCCCGCGGCGGCTTTCTTT. Protein sequence: CASTLWPAAAFF.

This chain connects TRBV2 to TRBJ2-1; TRBD2 aligns across 12 bases. The CDR3 spans 15 residues. Germline V CDR1 and CDR2: SNHLY, FYNNEI. The J segment lost 15 bases and the V segment lost 1 base, leaving 10 bases of the junction unmatched. CDR3 DNA: TGTGCCAGCAGTGAAGGGCCGGGCCTAGCGGGAGGGCCGTTCTTC. It yields the protein CASSEGPGLAGGPFF.

The chain joins TRBV13 to TRBJ1-3; no clear D. V was cut by 3 bases and J by 6 bases, with 3 bases left in between. This CDR3 contains 11 residues. Germline V gene data show CDR1 as PRHDT and CDR2 as FYEKMQ (reference sequence). The CDR3 nucleotides are TGTGCCAGCAGCTTGCTAAACACCATATATTTT. It translates to CASSLLNTIYF.

This CDR3 reads CASRISSGSGDTQYF. The CDR3 DNA follows: TGTGCCAGTAGGATTTCGAGCGGGAGCGGAGATACGCAGTATTTT. This chain links TRBV19 with TRBJ2-3; 8 nucleotides line up with TRBD2. This CDR3 has 15 residues. Germline loops: CDR1 LNHDA, CDR2 SQIVND (reference sequence). The V and J ends lost 6 bases and 5 bases, in that order; junction bases with no gene match: 10.

The V gene is TRBV9, the J gene TRBJ2-5; 8 positions agree with TRBD1. This CDR3 comprises 14 residues. V gave up 4 bases and J gave up 5 bases; unmatched junction bases: 7. Germline CDR1 and CDR2: SGDLS and YYNGEE. Here the CDR3 reads CASSTRQGRETQYF. The CDR3 DNA sequence: TGTGCCAGCAGCACCCGACAGGGGCGGGAGACCCAGTACTTC.

The rearrangement uses TRBV29-1 and TRBJ2-1; D might be TRBD1 or TRBD2, each matching 5 bases. This CDR3 is 18 amino acids long. The V and J ends lost 7 bases and 0 bases respectively, with 25 bases between them. The germline V gene has CDR1 SQVTM and CDR2 ANQGSEA. The CDR3 DNA reads as TGCAGCGGGAAGCGACGGGGAAAAGGGGCTAGCTCCTACAATGAGCAGTTCTTC. This gives the protein CSGKRRGKGASSYNEQFF.

The chain couples TRBV18 to TRBJ2-3, with TRBD2 matching 7 bases. CDR1 and CDR2 from the germline V gene are KGHSH and LQKENI. The V gene end was trimmed by 5 bases and the J gene end by 6 bases; junction bases not matched to a gene: 11. The length of the CDR3 is 15 residues. CDR3 bases: TGTGCCAGCTCATCCCGGGACGGGAGGACGGATACGCAGTATTTT. Translated: CASSSRDGRTDTQYF. Together with reference TRBV18 and TRBJ2-3, the CDR3 gives the full variable domain: NAGVMQNPRHLVRRRGQEARLRCSPMKGHSHVYWYRQLPEEGLKFMVYLQKENIIDESGMPKERFSAEFPKEGPSILRIQQVVRGDSAAYFCASSSRDGRTDTQYFGPGTRLTVL.

The chain has TRBV6-4 and TRBJ1-1, with D unresolved. This CDR3 has 12 amino acids. V lost 2 bases, J lost 11 bases, and 12 bases lay in between. Looked up from germline, CDR1 is MRHNA and CDR2 is SNTAGT. The CDR3 coding sequence is TGTGCCAGCAGTGACCCGAGGGTGGGGGCTTTCTTT. This gives the protein CASSDPRVGAFF.

The V and J genes are TRBV4-1 and TRBJ2-7, with D hard to call. The V and J ends lost 5 bases and 3 bases respectively, with 17 bases between them. This CDR3 is built from 15 residues. Germline lookup yields CDR1 MGHRA and CDR2 YSYEKL. CDR3 sequence reads: CASSLVERRGYEQYF. The CDR3 DNA reads TGCGCCAGCAGCTTAGTCGAACGGCGCGGCTACGAGCAGTACTTC.

V gene TRBV24-1 combines with J gene TRBJ2-2; D gene unclear. Trimming left V 0 bases short and J 6 bases short, with 13 bases between. This CDR3 comprises 16 residues. Looked up from germline, CDR1 is KGHDR and CDR2 is SFDVKD. DNA for the CDR3: TGTGCCACCAGTGATTTGAAAGAGTTGGTCCCCGGGGAGCTGTTTTTT. It specifies CATSDLKELVPGELFF.

This clone was observed a few times. The chain employs TRBV18 and TRBJ2-5; D unclear. The CDR3 runs 12 residues. The germline CDR1 and CDR2 sequences are KGHSH and LQKENI. The V and J ends lost 1 base and 5 bases respectively, with 5 bases between them. CDR3: CASSPRAETQYF. The CDR3 DNA sequence: TGTGCCAGCTCACCACGCGCGGAGACCCAGTACTTC.

The V gene is TRBV7-8, the J gene TRBJ2-1; D gene uncertain. The CDR3 is 15 amino acids. V dropped 5 bases and J dropped 7 bases, with 18 bases sitting between them. Germline V CDR1 and CDR2: SGHVS, FQNEAQ. CDR3 nucleotide sequence: TGTGCCAGCAGCATCTCCCGCGCCGGTTTGAATGAGCAGTTCTTC. Encoded protein: CASSISRAGLNEQFF.

The chain employs TRBV4-2 and TRBJ2-7, with D unclear. The CDR3 runs 14 residues. CDR1 LGHNA and CDR2 YNFKEQ come from the germline V gene. V lost 0 bases and J 0 bases, leaving 6 bases between the germline ends. The CDR3 DNA reads as TGTGCCAGCAGCCAAGACCAGAGCTCCTACGAGCAGTACTTC. It encodes CASSQDQSSYEQYF.

The V and J genes are TRBV5-1 and TRBJ2-7; 8 nucleotides agree with TRBD2. CDR3 length: 14 residues. With 4 bases clipped from V and 6 bases from J, the junction kept 9 bases outside the gene matches. Germline CDR1 is SGHRS and CDR2 is YFSETQ. The CDR3 is CASSIGTSPLEQYF. The CDR3 nucleotides are TGCGCCAGCAGCATCGGGACTAGTCCCCTCGAGCAGTACTTC.

J is TRBJ2-1 and V is TRBV4-1; maybe TRBD1 (5 bases). Per germline, CDR1 MGHRA and CDR2 YSYEKL. This CDR3 is built from 12 residues. Trimming removed 3 bases from V and 9 bases from J, with 9 bases in between. This CDR3 reads CASSQTQGEQFF. CDR3 DNA: TGCGCCAGCAGCCAGACGCAGGGTGAGCAGTTCTTC.

The rearrangement links TRBV6-5 to TRBJ1-2; D call uncertain. The V end lost 0 bases, the J end lost 8 bases, and 16 bases lay between the germline ends. The germline CDR1 and CDR2 sequences are MNHEY and SVGAGI. CDR3 length: 15 residues. The CDR3 nucleotides read TGTGCCAGCAGTTACTCGTATCGATCGGGGTTAGGCTACACCTTC. Translation gives CASSYSYRSGLGYTF.

In DNA, the CDR3 is TGTGCCAGCAGCCGGAATTTAATCGGACAGGCGGGCTATGGCTACACCTTC. Translated, it gives CASSRNLIGQAGYGYTF. The chain combines TRBV2 with TRBJ1-2; 7 bases are shared with TRBD1. J gave up 4 bases and V 6 bases, and 17 bases lay outside the gene matches. Germline V CDR1 and CDR2: SNHLY, FYNNEI. The CDR3 has 17 amino acids.

This chain links TRBV2 with TRBJ2-3, with TRBD2 as a possible D gene (5 bases). With 4 bases removed from V and 7 bases from J, the gap between germline ends came to 6 bases. This CDR3 contains 11 residues. From germline, CDR1 is SNHLY and CDR2 FYNNEI. CDR3 sequence: CASSAGNTQYF. CDR3 sequence (DNA): TGTGCCAGCAGTGCCGGGAATACGCAGTATTTT.

J is TRBJ2-5 and V is TRBV5-8; possibly TRBD2 for D (5 bases). The CDR3 spans 15 residues. V was clipped by 7 bases and J by 3 bases, with 19 bases between them. CDR1 SGHTS and CDR2 YDEGEE come from the germline V gene. The CDR3 DNA is TGTGCCAGCGGGAGTGCGGGCTGGGCTGAAGAGACCCAGTACTTC. Translating it yields CASGSAGWAEETQYF.

The sample holds a few counts of this clone. V is TRBV11-2 and J is TRBJ2-3; a weak D match, TRBD1 (6 bases). Germline CDR1 and CDR2: SGHAT and FQNNGV. The CDR3 sequence is 15 residues long. V was trimmed by 0 bases and J by 4 bases, leaving 11 bases between them. The CDR3 bases are TGTGCCAGCAGCTTAGACAGGGGTCGCCCAGATACGCAGTATTTT. This encodes CASSLDRGRPDTQYF.

V gene TRBV27 combines with J gene TRBJ1-2; D uncertain. CDR3 length: 14 residues. Per the germline V gene, CDR1 is MNHEY and CDR2 is SMNVEV (reference sequence). The ends were cut back, 1 base at V and 4 bases at J, with 10 bases in the middle. The CDR3 DNA reads TGTGCCAGCAGTTTATACGGCGGACCCTATGGCTACACCTTC. Translation gives CASSLYGGPYGYTF.

The chain links TRBV19 to TRBJ2-1; 8 bases are a match to TRBD2. The CDR3 consists of 15 residues. Germline trimming cut 5 bases from V and 13 bases from J; bases unmatched to any gene: 16. Germline CDR1 reads LNHDA; CDR2 reads SQIVND (reference sequence). The CDR3, as DNA: TGTGCCAGTAGTTCGAGCGGGAGAAAACTCCTGGAACAGTTCTTC. Protein sequence: CASSSSGRKLLEQFF.

The J gene is TRBJ2-5, the V gene TRBV5-6; D might be TRBD2 (6 bases). This CDR3 contains 14 residues. V lost 4 bases to trimming and J lost 5 bases, with 15 bases between them. Germline assignment: CDR1 SGHDT and CDR2 YYEEEE. The CDR3 spells CASSRGSGYETQYF. CDR3 in DNA: TGTGCCAGCAGCCGGGGGTCGGGGTACGAGACCCAGTACTTC.

V is TRBV6-5 and J is TRBJ2-7, with 10 bases identical to TRBD1. The CDR3 covers 13 residues. Germline CDR1 MNHEY, CDR2 SVGAGI. The V and J ends lost 4 bases and 7 bases, in that order; junction bases with no gene match: 4. Here the CDR3 DNA reads TGTGCCAGCAGTTTACGGGACAGGGGAGAGCAGTACTTC. As protein: CASSLRDRGEQYF.

V usage is TRBV29-1 and J usage is TRBJ1-2, with D uncertain. CDR1 and CDR2 from the germline V gene are SQVTM and ANQGSEA. Trimming removed 4 bases at V and 4 bases at J, with 13 bases between. CDR3 length: 13 amino acids. CDR3 sequence: CSVVQGQIYGYTF. CDR3 DNA: TGCAGCGTTGTTCAAGGGCAGATCTATGGCTACACCTTC.

This clone occurred many times. At the DNA level, this CDR3 is encoded by other sequences in the same sample as well. The V and J genes are TRBV4-1 and TRBJ2-5; possibly TRBD1 for D (6 bases). Germline V CDR1 and CDR2: MGHRA, YSYEKL. V lost 4 bases to trimming and J lost 5 bases, with 17 bases between them. The CDR3 is 15 amino acids. Here the CDR3 DNA reads TGCGCCAGCAGCCCTGAGGACAGCCCACGTGAGACCCAGTACTTC. As protein: CASSPEDSPRETQYF.

This rearrangement joins TRBV5-4 to TRBJ1-3; tentative D call: TRBD1 (5 bases). Trimming took off 4 bases at V and 4 bases at J, with 6 bases between the two ends. Germline assignment: CDR1 SGHNT and CDR2 YYREEE (reference sequence). The CDR3 length is 12 residues. CDR3 protein: CASSGDGNTIYF. The CDR3 DNA reads TGTGCCAGCAGCGGGGACGGAAACACCATATATTTT.

The V and J genes are TRBV14 and TRBJ1-2; D not certain. The V gene lost 0 bases and the J gene lost 8 bases, with 13 bases spanning the gap. Germline CDR1 reads SGHDN; CDR2 reads FVKESK. This CDR3 has 14 residues. The CDR3 bases are TGTGCCAGCAGCCAAGAGGCTCTTCCGGTGGGCTACACCTTC. Residues: CASSQEALPVGYTF.

The CDR3 loop reads CASSPDGGGNEKLFF. The CDR3 DNA follows: TGTGCCAGCAGCCCGGATGGGGGCGGGAATGAAAAACTGTTTTTT. The V gene is TRBV6-5, the J gene TRBJ1-4; D perhaps matches TRBD1 (6 bases). Germline CDR1 and CDR2: MNHEY and SVGAGI. The CDR3 is 15 residues long. V was shortened by 6 bases and J by 5 bases, with 16 bases between the two germline ends.

The chain recombines TRBV2 with TRBJ2-7; possibly TRBD1 for D (6 bases). V was clipped by 6 bases and J by 4 bases, with 16 bases between them. There are 14 residues in the CDR3. Per germline, CDR1 SNHLY and CDR2 FYNNEI. DNA of the CDR3: TGTGCCAGCAGCGACCGGGACAATGAATACGAGCAGTACTTC. Amino acid sequence: CASSDRDNEYEQYF.